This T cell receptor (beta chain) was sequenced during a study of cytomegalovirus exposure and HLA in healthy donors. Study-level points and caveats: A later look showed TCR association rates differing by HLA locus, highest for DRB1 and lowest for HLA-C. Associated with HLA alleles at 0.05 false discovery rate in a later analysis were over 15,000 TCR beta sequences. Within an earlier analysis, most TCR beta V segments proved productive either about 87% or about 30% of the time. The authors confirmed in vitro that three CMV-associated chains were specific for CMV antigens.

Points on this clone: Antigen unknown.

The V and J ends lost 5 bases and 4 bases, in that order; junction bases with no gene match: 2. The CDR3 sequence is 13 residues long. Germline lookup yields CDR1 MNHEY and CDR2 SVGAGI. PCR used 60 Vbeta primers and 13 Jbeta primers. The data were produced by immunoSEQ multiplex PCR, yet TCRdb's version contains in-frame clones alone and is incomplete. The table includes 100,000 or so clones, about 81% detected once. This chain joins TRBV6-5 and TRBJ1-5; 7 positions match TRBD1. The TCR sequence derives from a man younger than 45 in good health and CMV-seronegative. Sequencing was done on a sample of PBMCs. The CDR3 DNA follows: TGTGCCAGCAGTGACAGGGAAAATCAGCCCCAGCATTTT. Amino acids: CASSDRENQPQHF.